A selection of T cell receptor beta chains follows, all from one sample in a study of blood T cell repertoires in COVID-19. The repertoire was sequenced with immunoSEQ multiplex PCR; TCRdb's copy has only in-frame clones and lacks some. The sample has some 230,000 clones, around 83% seen once. Sequenced sample: peripheral blood. The receptors derive from a man in his forties with acute or convalescent COVID-19. Both conserved end residues are part of each CDR3. D genes are given only for firm matches. Only part of the rows carry a size: once, few, many, or a class if the clone is expanded.

clone_size	j_call	d_call	v_call	cdr3_aa	cdr3_nt
.	TRBJ1-4	.	TRBV10-3	CAISEGRAATNEKLFF	TGTGCCATCAGTGAAGGCAGGGCTGCAACTAATGAAAAACTGTTTTTT
.	TRBJ1-2	TRBD1	TRBV19	CASSNRGNYGYTF	TGTGCCAGTAGCAACAGGGGGAACTATGGCTACACCTTC
.	TRBJ1-5	.	TRBV2	CASSEAAQPFIKPQHF	TGTGCCAGCAGTGAAGCTGCACAGCCCTTTATCAAGCCCCAGCATTTT
.	TRBJ1-2	.	TRBV6-5	CASSYQVPPYGYTF	TGTGCCAGCAGTTACCAGGTCCCTCCTTATGGCTACACCTTC
few	TRBJ1-2	TRBD1	TRBV5-1	CASSYSGTGGGGYGYTF	TGCGCCAGCAGCTACTCCGGGACAGGGGGCGGAGGATATGGCTACACCTTC
few	TRBJ1-4	.	TRBV5-1	CASSFRGFNEKLFF	TGCGCCAGCAGCTTTCGGGGGTTTAATGAAAAACTGTTTTTT
.	TRBJ2-3	TRBD1	TRBV13	CASSFRDRGEDTQYF	TGTGCCAGCAGCTTCCGAGACAGGGGGGAAGATACGCAGTATTTT
.	TRBJ1-1	TRBD1	TRBV5-6	CASSSSIPWTGRTEAFF	TGTGCCAGCAGCTCCTCCATTCCATGGACAGGGAGGACTGAAGCTTTCTTT
few	TRBJ1-1	.	TRBV29-1	CSVLPTVTEAFF	TGCAGCGTTCTCCCTACGGTAACTGAAGCTTTCTTT
.	TRBJ2-3	.	TRBV20-1	CSASAPTSTDTQYF	TGCAGTGCTAGTGCACCTACTAGCACAGATACGCAGTATTTT
once	TRBJ1-1	TRBD1	TRBV15	CATSRSWGTGSAPRAFF	TGTGCCACCAGCAGATCCTGGGGGACAGGGTCTGCCCCTCGGGCTTTCTTT
.	TRBJ2-7	.	TRBV18	CASGPGGTAGEQYF	TGTGCCAGCGGCCCGGGGGGCACCGCTGGGGAGCAGTACTTC
.	TRBJ1-1	.	TRBV5-5	CASSLAGRDSTEAFF	TGTGCCAGCAGCTTGGCTGGCAGGGATTCAACTGAAGCTTTCTTT
.	TRBJ2-5	TRBD1	TRBV5-1	CASSYQGVGETQYF	TGCGCCAGCAGTTACCAGGGGGTTGGAGAGACCCAGTACTTC
.	TRBJ1-3	TRBD1	TRBV3-1/TRBV3-2	CASSQRGGGNTIYF	TGTGCCAGCAGCCAAAGAGGGGGCGGAAACACCATATATTTT
.	TRBJ1-1	TRBD1	TRBV2	CASLTGGNTEAFF	TGTGCCAGCCTGACAGGGGGGAACACTGAAGCTTTCTTT
.	TRBJ1-5	.	TRBV2	CASSLGDQPQHF	TGTGCCAGCTCCCTAGGCGATCAGCCCCAGCATTTT
.	TRBJ1-1	.	TRBV4-1	CASSQEGTGTNTEAFF	TGCGCCAGCAGCCAAGAAGGAACAGGGACAAACACTGAAGCTTTCTTT
.	TRBJ2-1	.	TRBV12-3/TRBV12-4	CASSNSAYNEQFF	TGTGCCAGCAGCAATTCAGCCTACAATGAGCAGTTCTTC
.	TRBJ1-2	.	TRBV13	CASSLGGMTEYGYTF	TGTGCCAGCAGCTTAGGGGGGATGACAGAATATGGCTACACCTTC
.	TRBJ2-1	.	TRBV30	CAWSRQGGRNEQFF	TGTGCCTGGAGTCGGCAGGGTGGGAGGAATGAGCAGTTCTTC
.	TRBJ1-1	.	TRBV5-1	CASSLAGQGFTEAFF	TGCGCCAGCAGCTTGGCCGGGCAGGGGTTCACTGAAGCTTTCTTT
.	TRBJ2-7	.	TRBV3-1/TRBV3-2	CASSPIVGAEQYF	TGTGCCAGCAGCCCGATCGTGGGGGCCGAGCAGTACTTC
.	TRBJ1-4	TRBD1	TRBV7-2	CASSGKTGSTNEKLFF	TGTGCCAGCAGCGGGAAGACAGGGTCAACTAATGAAAAACTGTTTTTT
few	TRBJ1-6	.	TRBV14	CASSQAGWISPLHF	TGTGCCAGCAGCCAAGCGGGGTGGATTTCACCCCTCCACTTT
.	TRBJ2-3	.	TRBV25-1	CASRQTSTDTQYF	TGTGCCAGCAGGCAGACAAGCACAGATACGCAGTATTTT
.	TRBJ1-2	TRBD1	TRBV12-3/TRBV12-4	CASSLGTVDGYTF	TGTGCCAGCAGTCTAGGGACAGTAGATGGCTACACCTTC
once	TRBJ1-4	.	TRBV9	CASSSLDRPSGKLFF	TGTGCCAGCAGCTCACTCGACAGGCCTTCGGGAAAACTGTTTTTT
.	TRBJ1-1	TRBD1	TRBV7-9	CAIGQGAMNTEAFF	TGTGCCATCGGACAGGGGGCTATGAACACTGAAGCTTTCTTT
.	TRBJ2-1	.	TRBV7-2	CASSLAAGKTNEQFF	TGTGCCAGCAGCTTAGCGGCGGGGAAGACCAATGAGCAGTTCTTC
.	TRBJ2-7	TRBD1	TRBV6-5	CASTRTGSYEQYF	TGTGCCAGCACAAGGACAGGCTCCTACGAGCAGTACTTC
few	TRBJ1-3	TRBD1	TRBV3-1/TRBV3-2	CASSQTGTGNTIYF	TGTGCCAGCAGCCAGACAGGGACGGGAAACACCATATATTTT
.	TRBJ2-7	TRBD1	TRBV7-2	CASSLGDRVYEQYF	TGTGCCAGCAGCTTAGGGGACAGGGTCTACGAGCAGTACTTC
.	TRBJ1-1	.	TRBV9	CASSAGGTQGRTEAFF	TGTGCCAGCAGCGCGGGAGGAACCCAGGGGAGGACTGAAGCTTTCTTT
once	TRBJ2-3	.	TRBV7-8	CASSLQGTDTQYF	TGTGCCAGCAGCTTACAGGGAACAGATACGCAGTATTTT
.	TRBJ2-5	.	TRBV5-4	CASSLKGPQETQYF	TGTGCCAGCAGCCTGAAGGGGCCCCAAGAGACCCAGTACTTC
.	TRBJ1-1	.	TRBV6-5	CASRTPETEAFF	TGTGCCAGCAGAACGCCGGAGACTGAAGCTTTCTTT
.	TRBJ2-5	.	TRBV20-1	CSASDAGLRGETQYF	TGCAGTGCTAGTGATGCGGGACTCCGAGGAGAGACCCAGTACTTC
.	TRBJ1-2	.	TRBV9	CASSVDFRGFNYGYTF	TGTGCCAGCAGCGTAGATTTCAGGGGATTTAACTATGGCTACACCTTC
.	TRBJ2-5	TRBD2	TRBV7-8	CASGSGGAEETQYF	TGTGCCAGCGGTAGCGGGGGGGCGGAAGAGACCCAGTACTTC
.	TRBJ1-2	TRBD1	TRBV27	CASKLDRVGYGYTF	TGTGCCAGCAAACTGGACAGGGTGGGCTATGGCTACACCTTC